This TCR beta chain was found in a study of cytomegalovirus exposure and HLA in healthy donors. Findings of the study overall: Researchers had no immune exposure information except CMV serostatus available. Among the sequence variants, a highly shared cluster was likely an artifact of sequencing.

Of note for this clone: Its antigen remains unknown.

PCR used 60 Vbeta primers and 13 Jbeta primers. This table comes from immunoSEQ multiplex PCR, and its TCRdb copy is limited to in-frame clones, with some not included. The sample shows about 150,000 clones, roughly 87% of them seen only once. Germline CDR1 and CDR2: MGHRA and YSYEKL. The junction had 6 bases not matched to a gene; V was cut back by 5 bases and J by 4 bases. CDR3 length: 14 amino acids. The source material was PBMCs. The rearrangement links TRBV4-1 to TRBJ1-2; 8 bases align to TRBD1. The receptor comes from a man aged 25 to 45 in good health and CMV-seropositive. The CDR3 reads CASSTDRGGYGYTF. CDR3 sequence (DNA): TGCGCCAGCAGCACCGACAGGGGCGGCTATGGCTACACCTTC.